Each of the 25 T cell receptor beta chains below was sequenced from the same sample in a study of blood T cell repertoires in COVID-19. Sequenced by immunoSEQ multiplex PCR; TCRdb stores in-frame clones only, minus some. The repertoire holds 250,000 to 350,000 clones, with roughly 90% as singletons. Sequencing used peripheral blood. The source of these receptors is a woman under 40 with COVID-19, enrolled during active disease.

The gene calls are TRBV30 and TRBJ1-6, with a weak D call TRBD1 (6 bases). This CDR3 contains 17 residues. The ends were cut back, 3 bases at V and 0 bases at J, with 15 bases in the middle. Per germline, CDR1 GTSNPN and CDR2 SVGIG (reference sequence). The CDR3 region is CAWRALQGSSYNSPLHF. CDR3 in DNA: TGTGCCTGGAGAGCCTTACAGGGAAGCTCCTATAATTCACCCCTCCACTTT.

Comment on this clone: Other DNA sequences in the sample encode the same CDR3. V gene TRBV19 combines with J gene TRBJ1-5; D is unclear. The CDR3 is 12 amino acids. Germline CDR1 reads LNHDA; CDR2 reads SQIVND (reference sequence). Trimming took 1 base from V and 7 from J, leaving 5 bases between them. In nucleotides, the CDR3 is TGTGCCAGTAGTATAGGCGGCCAGCCCCAGCATTTT. Translated, it gives CASSIGGQPQHF.

This clone was observed a single time. The chain uses TRBV11-3 and TRBJ2-2; 11 bases line up with TRBD2. Germline V lookup: CDR1 SGHNT, CDR2 YENEEA. The CDR3 runs 18 residues. V was clipped by 0 bases and J by 5 bases; unmatched bases: 8. CDR3 DNA: TGTGCCAGCAGCTTAGAGGCTAGCGGGAGGATGCAGACCGGGGAGCTGTTTTTT. Translating it yields CASSLEASGRMQTGELFF.

The chain uses TRBV2 and TRBJ1-5, with D hard to call. Trimming shortened V by 6 bases and J by 7 bases, and 13 bases separated the two germline ends. Germline lookup yields CDR1 SNHLY and CDR2 FYNNEI. This CDR3 has 13 residues. CDR3 in DNA: TGTGCCAGCAGAGACTCGCCGGGGCAGCCCCAGCATTTT. Translating gives CASRDSPGQPQHF.

As to this clone: One end of the junction varies from germline; a read error may be responsible. This chain connects TRBV5-1 to TRBJ2-2; 9 bases are a match to TRBD1. The CDR3 spans 16 residues. CDR1 is SGHRS, CDR2 YFSETQ, per germline. The DNA of the CDR3 is TGCGCCAGCAGCTTGCTTGGGACAGGGAACCCCGGGGAGCTGTTTTTT. The encoded protein is CASSLLGTGNPGELFF.

The rearrangement uses TRBV20-1 and TRBJ2-3; D possibly corresponds to TRBD1 (5 bases). CDR1 DFQATT and CDR2 SNEGSKA come from the germline V gene (reference sequence). The CDR3 contains 14 residues. The ends were cut back, 3 bases at V and 4 bases at J, with 14 bases in the middle. CDR3 DNA sequence: TGCAGTGCTAGTATCGCAGGGTTCGCAGATACGCAGTATTTT. This codes for CSASIAGFADTQYF.

V usage is TRBV4-1 and J usage is TRBJ2-5; TRBD2 is a possible D gene (6 bases). The germline V and J ends were trimmed by 0 bases and 2 bases, with 19 bases remaining between them. Germline values: CDR1 MGHRA, CDR2 YSYEKL. CDR3 length equals 18 residues. The CDR3 bases are TGCGCCAGCAGCCAAGATAAGTGGAGAAGCGGGCAGCAAGAGACCCAGTACTTC. Its translation: CASSQDKWRSGQQETQYF.

CDR3 DNA sequence: TGCGCCAGCAGCTTGGCAGGACGCGAGAGGGTCGAGCAGTACTTC. Protein: CASSLAGRERVEQYF. V and J are TRBV5-1 and TRBJ2-7; maybe TRBD2 (5 bases). The V gene lost 0 bases and the J gene lost 6 bases, with 16 bases spanning the gap. Per germline, CDR1 SGHRS and CDR2 YFSETQ. The CDR3 length is 15 residues. The variable domain in full, completed from reference TRBV5-1 and TRBJ2-7, reads KAGVTQTPRYLIKTRGQQVTLSCSPISGHRSVSWYQQTPGQGLQFLFEYFSETQRNKGNFPGRFSGRQFSNSRSEMNVSTLELGDSALYLCASSLAGRERVEQYFGPGTRLTVT.

The chain has TRBV11-2 and TRBJ2-1; 9 bases agree with TRBD2. Germline V gene lookup returns CDR1 SGHAT and CDR2 FQNNGV. The CDR3 spans 17 residues. J was trimmed by 6 bases and V by 2 bases; bases with no gene match: 11. CDR3 region: CASSLRALAGAPNEQFF. For the CDR3, the DNA is TGTGCCAGCAGCTTACGGGCCTTAGCGGGAGCCCCCAATGAGCAGTTCTTC.

The chain joins TRBV6-6 to TRBJ1-2; weak D call: TRBD1 (5 bases). This CDR3 contains 13 residues. The ends were cut back, 6 bases at V and 0 bases at J, with 8 bases in the middle. Germline V gives CDR1 MNHNY, CDR2 SVGAGI (reference sequence). CDR3 bases: TGTGCCAGCAGCTTGGGGCCTAACTATGGCTACACCTTC. It codes for CASSLGPNYGYTF.

This chain uses TRBV2 with TRBJ1-6; D not resolved. Germline lookup yields CDR1 SNHLY and CDR2 FYNNEI. There are 15 residues in the CDR3. Trimming took 7 bases from V and 0 from J, leaving 10 bases between them. CDR3 nucleotide sequence: TGTGCCAGCACAGGAACGAGCTCCTATAATTCACCCCTCCACTTT. Its protein product is CASTGTSSYNSPLHF.

The gene calls are TRBV5-6 and TRBJ2-1, with D uncertain. The length of the CDR3 is 14 residues. The germline V gene encodes CDR1 SGHDT and CDR2 YYEEEE. Trimming shortened V by 0 bases and J by 2 bases, and 6 bases separated the two germline ends. This chain's CDR3 is CASSLEQPYNEQFF. The DNA of the CDR3 is TGTGCCAGCAGCTTGGAACAGCCCTACAATGAGCAGTTCTTC.

The chain employs TRBV11-2 and TRBJ2-1; 10 bases are shared with TRBD1. The CDR3 is 14 amino acids. V lost 1 base and J lost 6; bases outside the gene matches: 0. Germline lookup yields CDR1 SGHAT and CDR2 FQNNGV. CDR3 amino acids: CASSLGTGGNEQFF. The CDR3 coding sequence is TGTGCCAGCAGCTTAGGGACAGGGGGCAATGAGCAGTTCTTC.

The gene calls are TRBV28 and TRBJ2-5; weak D call: TRBD1 (5 bases). The CDR3 has 13 amino acids. Germline lookup yields CDR1 MDHEN and CDR2 SYDVKM. V lost 5 bases to trimming and J lost 0 bases, with 7 bases between them. CDR3: CASSPGYQETQYF. In nucleotides, the CDR3 is TGTGCCAGCAGTCCAGGGTACCAAGAGACCCAGTACTTC.

This rearrangement joins TRBV10-3 to TRBJ2-7; D possibly corresponds to TRBD2 (5 bases). The CDR3 length is 12 residues. The germline gives CDR1 ENHRY, CDR2 SYGVKD. Trimming left V 8 bases short and J 3 bases short, with 11 bases between. CDR3 protein: CAISGGSYEQYF. CDR3 DNA: TGTGCCATCTCGGGTGGGAGCTACGAGCAGTACTTC.

The gene calls are TRBV28 and TRBJ2-7; 15 bases match TRBD2. CDR1 is MDHEN and CDR2 is SYDVKM in the germline V gene. V was pared by 5 bases and J by 3 bases, with 14 bases of the junction left unmatched. CDR3 length: 19 amino acids. In nucleotides, the CDR3 is TGTGCCAGCAGTACCTGGACTAGCGGGAGGGCCCCACGAATCTACGAGCAGTACTTC. Its protein is CASSTWTSGRAPRIYEQYF.

The gene calls are TRBV12-3 or TRBV12-4 and TRBJ1-1; possibly TRBD1 for D (5 bases). CDR3 size: 12 residues. V gave up 1 base and J gave up 7 bases, with 7 bases separating them. Here the CDR3 DNA reads TGTGCCAGCAGTTTAGGGGGCGGTGAAGCTTTCTTT. It translates to CASSLGGGEAFF.

Remarks on this clone: Additional DNA sequences in this sample encode the identical CDR3. V and J are TRBV5-1 and TRBJ1-1; TRBD1 aligns across 7 bases. The CDR3 contains 13 residues. CDR1 is SGHRS and CDR2 is YFSETQ in the germline V gene. Unmatched junction bases numbered 2, after V lost 3 bases and J lost 3 bases. The CDR3 sequence is CASSSTGDTEAFF. The CDR3 region has the DNA TGCGCCAGCAGCTCAACAGGGGACACTGAAGCTTTCTTT.

The chain couples TRBV3-1 (or the pseudogene TRBV3-2) to TRBJ1-5, with D unresolved. CDR3 length: 15 residues. Between the trimmed V and J ends, which lost 0 bases and 2 bases, there was a span of 8 bases. Germline CDR1 is LGHDT and CDR2 is YNNKEL (reference sequence). The CDR3 DNA reads TGTGCCAGCAGCCAAGATCTCACGGGCAATCAGCCCCAGCATTTT. It translates to CASSQDLTGNQPQHF.

This sequence joins TRBV6-5 and TRBJ1-5; D gene unclear. V was pared by 2 bases and J by 5 bases, with 10 bases between. Germline CDR1 MNHEY, CDR2 SVGAGI. This CDR3 has 14 amino acids. CDR3 in amino acids: CASSYMGRHQPQHF. The CDR3 DNA sequence: TGTGCCAGCAGTTACATGGGCCGTCATCAGCCCCAGCATTTT.

This chain connects TRBV4-1 to TRBJ1-1, with D uncertain. Trimming removed 1 base at V and 0 bases at J, with 9 bases between. Per germline, CDR1 MGHRA and CDR2 YSYEKL. The CDR3 covers 15 residues. The CDR3: CASSQGSGMNTEAFF. Here the CDR3 DNA reads TGCGCCAGCAGCCAAGGGTCAGGTATGAACACTGAAGCTTTCTTT.

The chain combines TRBV6-5 with TRBJ2-2; 8 bases are shared with TRBD2. Germline V gene data show CDR1 as MNHEY and CDR2 as SVGAGI. The CDR3 is made up of 15 amino acids. The junction had 7 bases not matched to a gene; V was cut back by 9 bases and J by 1 base. This chain's CDR3 is CASAIAGGNTGELFF. DNA for the CDR3: TGTGCCAGTGCAATTGCGGGAGGGAACACCGGGGAGCTGTTTTTT.

This chain uses TRBV3-1 (or the pseudogene TRBV3-2) with TRBJ2-1; D unresolved. V was clipped by 4 bases and J by 7 bases, with 5 bases between them. Germline V gene lookup returns CDR1 LGHDT and CDR2 YNNKEL (reference sequence). CDR3 length: 11 residues. CDR3 coding DNA: TGTGCCAGCAGCCGACTGAATGAGCAGTTCTTC. The encoded protein is CASSRLNEQFF.

The V and J genes are TRBV2 and TRBJ1-4, with 7 bases identical to TRBD1. The V gene's germline CDR1 is SNHLY and CDR2 FYNNEI. The CDR3 sequence is 14 residues long. With V trimmed by 7 bases and J by 2 bases, 4 bases remained unmatched. The DNA of the CDR3 is TGTGCCAGCAATGTCAGGGGGACTAATGAAAAACTGTTTTTT. This translates into CASNVRGTNEKLFF.

This chain connects TRBV4-3 to TRBJ2-7; 7 bases line up with TRBD1. From germline, CDR1 is LGHNA and CDR2 YSLEER. CDR3 length: 14 amino acids. With 1 base clipped from V and 3 bases from J, the junction kept 3 bases outside the gene matches. CDR3 nucleotides: TGCGCCAGCAGCCAAGCAGCAGGGGGCTACGAGCAGTACTTC. This translates into CASSQAAGGYEQYF.